This paragraph covers one TCR beta chain sequence. It lacks a known antigen. Nothing much larger sits one base from this clone, and base qualities are not available. From the germline V gene (reference sequence), CDR1 is LNHDA and CDR2 is SQIVND. Trimming removed 3 bases from V and 2 bases from J; the gene matches leave 9 bases unexplained. Measured from the cysteine to the phenylalanine, the CDR3 is 17 residues long. The sequence is cut down to CDR3 DNA, 51 bases in frame from base 1. This record comes from a study of PD-1 blockade in classical Hodgkin lymphoma (dated by TCRdb to about 2020). Some background on the complete study: Nivolumab dosing was 3 mg/kg intravenously every 2 weeks, continuing until either disease progression or unacceptable toxicity. The study used CyTOF and TCR beta sequencing to define a peripheral blood immune signature of response to PD-1 blockade in classical Hodgkin lymphoma. Results and caveats for the whole study, not just this receptor: Baseline TCR diversity was reported to be lower in newly diagnosed patients than in healthy donors, and even lower in relapsed/refractory patients. Trial patients achieving complete response had baseline diversity similar to newly diagnosed patients, whereas partial responders and progressors had significantly lower diversity. Only a single clinical trial cohort was studied, and what caused the repertoire differences, possibly disease activity or prior therapy, remained undefined. Lower diversity was observed in patients in whom nivolumab was started less than 1 year after ASCT, and these patients were excluded from later analyses so that confounding by immune reconstitution would be avoided. By C4D1, a significant rise was seen in CD4+ TCR diversity but not in CD8+ TCR diversity (p=0.0027 vs p=0.16), and the rise was most apparent among complete responders (p=0.02).

This sample's time point label indicates: cycle 2 day 1 (C2D1) of nivolumab. Every trial patient had relapsed following autologous stem cell transplantation, and prior brentuximab vedotin exposure was what differed among cohorts A, B and C. A total of approximately 51 patients with relapsed/refractory classical Hodgkin lymphoma made up the trial cohort, and each patient's best overall response was complete response, partial response or progressive disease. Trial patients were treated with single-agent nivolumab in the multi-cohort phase II CheckMate 205 trial. An independent review committee assessed best overall response using the 2007 International Working Group response criteria. Trial PBMCs were collected immediately before nivolumab initiation (C1D1) and during therapy at cycle 2 day 1 and cycle 4 day 1. Peripheral blood was collected in 8 mL Vacutainer Cell Preparation Tubes, from which PBMCs were isolated by centrifugation and then cryopreserved.

Genomic DNA was extracted with the Qiagen DNeasy kit from unsorted PBMCs and from negatively selected CD4+ and CD8+ fractions. TCR beta CDR3 regions were amplified by immunoSEQ multiplex PCR using primers annealing to V and J segments. Amplification bias was minimized using a synthetic immune receptor repertoire, and residual bias was removed computationally after sequencing. Regarding the original processing steps: Custom Python scripts were used to quantify repertoire diversity as the Shannon entropy index. Unsorted, CD4+ and CD8+ repertoires were examined separately, except in combined analyses, for which CD4+ and CD8+ sequences were merged in silico. A clone counted as expanded when the clone's frequency after treatment rose at least 2-fold relative to C1D1, and clones undetected at baseline were given a pseudocount of 0.5. Singleton clones were defined as clones with 0 or 1 copy at C1D1, and non-singleton clones were defined as clones with 2 or more copies. By matching protein sequences in sorted samples from the same patient, clones expanded in unsorted samples were annotated as CD4+, CD8+ or unknown. Diversity changes from C1D1 to C4D1 were tested in paired samples using Wilcoxon tests. Entries here come from immuneACCESS through TCRdb and include only in-frame sequences with V and J called. Some clones fail to appear in such tables; in the studies checked, an unresolved V gene covers under half of the shortfall, and the cause of the remainder is unknown. V and J calls and clone size follow that table, whereas D and trimming were derived from the DNA. Counted in this sample were just over 50,000 clones; around 67% of them appeared once. Jointly, the top ten make up approximately 16% of the sample.

Recombination joined TRBV19 with TRBJ2-5, and TRBD2 matches 10 of the central bases. This TCR was sampled from a human donor with classical Hodgkin lymphoma. This sample comprised peripheral blood mononuclear cells (PBMCs), obtained before the second cycle of nivolumab. The CDR3 protein is CASSIFPLAGEQETQYF. The bases read TGTGCCAGTAGTATCTTCCCCCTAGCGGGAGAACAAGAGACCCAGTACTTC.